This paragraph covers one T cell receptor (beta chain) sequence. Its antigen is as yet unknown. This sample was included in a study of shared clonotypes between healthy human individuals. Study-wide points: Compared with memory subsets, naive subsets generally had larger estimated richness. Genetic and exposure-history diversity was limited by the small donor number.

V dropped 2 bases and J dropped 4 bases, with 15 bases sitting between them. The CDR3 has 16 residues. CDR1 MNHNS and CDR2 SASEGT come from the germline V gene. Authors' methods: For the immunoSEQ data, sequences were junction-only without quality scores, so filtering differed. Profiling relied on immunoSEQ multiplex PCR, and the TCRdb table lists in-frame clones only, not all of them. That table gives V, J and clone size, and the DNA gave D and trimming. This table holds under 2,000,000 clones, about 95% found once. Cells designated naive CD8 were CD45RO-negative and were positively selected for CCR7, with terminally differentiated effector memory CD45RA+ cells excluded.

The rearrangement uses TRBV6-1 and TRBJ2-1, with TRBD1 as a possible D gene (5 bases). The sequencing sample was made of naive CD8+ T cells sorted from blood. The sequence derives from a man younger than 30 in good health. The CDR3 DNA follows: TGTGCCAGCAGTGAATTGGTCAGGGTACCTTACAATGAGCAGTTCTTC. This gives the protein CASSELVRVPYNEQFF.